A single sample gave rise to the 15 T cell receptor beta chains below, sequenced in a study of tumor and adjacent non-tumor tissue in lung cancer. TCRbeta libraries were built with three rounds of nested PCR, modified from ARM-PCR. TCRdb itself ran the multiplex PCR reads through MiXCR, one entry per CDR3 protein. Here the sample spans around 75,000 distinct CDR3 sequences, roughly 70% being singletons. No cell sorting was done before RNA was extracted from the tissue. Distant lung tissue was collected more than 3 cm away from the tumor edge. The sequencing input was distant non-tumor lung tissue. Receptors originate from a woman in her forties or fifties with non-small cell lung cancer.

This clonotype was found once. This may be a read error, as it is one base from a much larger clone. V is TRBV20-1 and J is TRBJ1-2; D unresolved. The CDR3 has 15 amino acids. V was shortened by 6 bases and J by 2 bases, with 19 bases between the two germline ends. Per the germline V gene, CDR1 is DFQATT and CDR2 is SNEGSKA (reference sequence). The CDR3 sequence: CSAIMEQTLNYGYTF. The CDR3 DNA reads TGCAGTGCCATCATGGAACAGACCCTAAACTATGGCTACACCTTC.

This clonotype was seen once. Given the absence of the conserved phenylalanine or tryptophan at the CDR3 end, a read error is likely. This chain connects TRBV4-1 to TRBJ2-5, with 7 nucleotides matching TRBD2. The CDR3 is 15 amino acids. Losses at the gene ends were 0 bases for V and 9 bases for J; bases not matched to a gene: 10. CDR1 is MGHRA and CDR2 is YSYEKL in the germline V gene. CDR3 amino acids: CASSQELRSREAQYL. The CDR3 DNA sequence: TGCGCCAGCAGCCAAGAATTGCGTTCCCGGGAGGCCCAGTACCTC.

Concerning this clonotype itself: At one of its ends the junction is not consistent with the germline gene, which may arise from a read error. The rearrangement joins TRBV11-2 to TRBJ2-1, with D possibly being TRBD2 (5 bases). Germline lookup yields CDR1 SGHAT and CDR2 FQNNGV. The CDR3 has 12 amino acids. The CDR3: CASSSERSSELF. DNA of the CDR3: TGTGCCAGTAGCTCAGAGCGGAGTTCGGAGTTGTTC.

This clonotype has only a few counts. This may be a read error, as it is one base from a much larger clone. The chain is built from TRBV4-1 and TRBJ2-7; a weak D match, TRBD1 (5 bases). Germline CDR1 MGHRA, CDR2 YSYEKL. The CDR3 length is 16 residues. This CDR3 reads CANSPYTAKGSYEQYF. CDR3 DNA sequence: TGCGCCAACAGCCCGTATACGGCGAAGGGGTCCTACGAGCAGTACTTC.

This clonotype showed up many times. This sequence joins TRBV5-4 and TRBJ1-1; D unresolved. The length of the CDR3 is 12 residues. Per the germline V gene, CDR1 is SGHNT and CDR2 is YYREEE (reference sequence). The V gene lost 4 bases and the J gene lost 8 bases, with 12 bases spanning the gap. The CDR3 DNA sequence: TGTGCCAGCAGCCCTATGGACGGAGAAGCTTTCTTT. Protein sequence: CASSPMDGEAFF. The full variable domain, in which reference TRBV5-4 and TRBJ1-1 provide the parts outside the CDR3, is ETGVTQSPTHLIKTRGQQVTLRCSSQSGHNTVSWYQQALGQGPQFIFQYYREEENGRGNFPPRFSGLQFPNYSSELNVNALELDDSALYLCASSPMDGEAFFGQGTRLTVV.

V gene TRBV11-2 combines with J gene TRBJ2-7; either TRBD1 or TRBD2 may supply D (5 bases each). The CDR3 is 15 residues long. Germline V gene lookup returns CDR1 SGHAT and CDR2 FQNNGV. The germline V and J ends were trimmed by 4 bases and 2 bases, with 15 bases remaining between them. The chain's CDR3 is CASSSGTVQTYEQYF. The CDR3 bases are TGTGCCAGCAGCTCGGGGACCGTCCAGACCTACGAGCAGTACTTC. The full variable domain, rest sourced from reference TRBV11-2 and TRBJ2-7, is EAGVAQSPRYKIIEKRQSVAFWCNPISGHATLYWYQQILGQGPKLLIQFQNNGVVDDSQLPKDRFSAERLKGVDSTLKIQPAKLEDSAVYLCASSSGTVQTYEQYFGPGTRLTVT.

Note on this clonotype: Its ends do not fully match the called genes, so a read error is possible. The chain combines TRBV20-1 with TRBJ2-7, with TRBD1 identical over 8 bases. Germline lookup yields CDR1 DFQATT and CDR2 SNEGSKA (reference sequence). This CDR3 contains 13 residues. CDR3 residues: CIAARTGSYEQYF. The CDR3 region has the DNA TGCATTGCTGCAAGGACAGGGAGCTACGAGCAATACTTC.

Comments on this clonotype: A clone one base away is much larger, so this may be a read error. V and J are TRBV12-3 or TRBV12-4 and TRBJ1-5; no clear D. The V end lost 4 bases, the J end lost 7 bases, and 11 bases lay between the germline ends. CDR3 length equals 13 residues. CDR3 in amino acids: CASSSTKRQPQHF. The CDR3 region has the DNA TGTGCCAGCAGTTCGACCAAGAGGCAGCCCCAGCATTTT.

For this clonotype: This may be a read error: a much more frequent sequence differs by one nucleotide. This CDR3 fails to terminate in the conserved phenylalanine or tryptophan, so it likely reflects a read error. V gene TRBV20-1 combines with J gene TRBJ1-5; D remains unclear. CDR3 length: 14 residues. CDR1 is DFQATT, CDR2 SNEGSKA, per germline (reference sequence). The germline V and J ends were trimmed by 0 bases and 0 bases, with 6 bases remaining between them. The chain's CDR3 is CSAREAASNQPQHS. In DNA, the CDR3 is TGCAGTGCTAGAGAGGCAGCTAGCAATCAGCCCCAGCATTCT.

Regarding this clonotype: A much more abundant neighbour one base away suggests this may be a read error. V is TRBV12-3 or TRBV12-4 and J is TRBJ1-5, with TRBD1 as a possible D gene (5 bases). The DNA matches TRBJ2-3 better at its end, which makes the J call doubtful. CDR3 length: 12 residues. Here the CDR3 DNA reads TGTGCCAGCAGATTCCAGGGCCAGCCCCAGTATTTT. It codes for CASRFQGQPQYF.

In this sample, this clonotype turned up a few times. This rearrangement joins TRBV28 to TRBJ1-2; no reliable D call. The V gene's germline CDR1 is MDHEN and CDR2 SYDVKM. This CDR3 is built from 14 residues. V was cut by 7 bases and J by 2 bases, with 14 bases left in between. For the CDR3, the DNA is TGTGCCAGCACCCCAACTCTAGGAAACTATGGCTACACCTTC. Protein: CASTPTLGNYGYTF.

Comment on this clonotype: A much larger clone is a single base away; this may be a read error. V gene TRBV11-2 combines with J gene TRBJ2-1, with 7 bases identical to TRBD2. Per the germline V gene, CDR1 is SGHAT and CDR2 is FQNNGV. There are 14 residues in the CDR3. CDR3 DNA sequence: TGTGCCAGCAGCTTCGGGACTAACGGAAATGAGCAGTCCTTC. Translating it yields CASSFGTNGNEQSF.

On this clonotype itself: A read error may explain this, as a much larger clone is one base away. CDR3 sequence (DNA): TGTGCCAGCAGCGTCGGACACTACGACCAGTACTTC. It translates to CASSVGHYDQYF. The chain recombines TRBV5-6 with TRBJ2-7, with D perhaps matching TRBD1 (5 bases). CDR1 is SGHDT, CDR2 YYEEEE, per germline. The CDR3 has 12 residues.

The CDR3 here is CANSPGGQYNSPLHF. CDR3 DNA: TGCGCCAACAGTCCGGGGGGTCAATATAATTCACCCCTCCACTTT. V gene TRBV4-1 combines with J gene TRBJ1-6; TRBD1 might be the D (5 bases). The CDR3 loop spans 15 amino acids. V was shortened by 10 bases and J by 4 bases, with 17 bases between the two germline ends. CDR1 is MGHRA, CDR2 YSYEKL, per germline.

This clonotype was seen ten or more times. It may be a read error: a sequence one base away is much more abundant. J is TRBJ2-7 and V is TRBV29-1; 11 bases align to TRBD1. CDR3 size: 14 residues. Germline values: CDR1 SQVTM, CDR2 ANQGSEA. CDR3 region: CSVVGTGGVGEQHF. In nucleotides, the CDR3 is TGCAGCGTCGTAGGGACAGGGGGTGTTGGCGAGCAGCACTTC.